The rows below give T cell receptor beta chains drawn from one sample of a study of T-cell reconstitution after alpha-beta-depleted transplantation in children. TCRdb fed the PCR reads into MiXCR, producing one record per CDR3 protein. There are about 980,000 distinct CDR3 sequences in the sample; about 29% occur only once, and 28% lies in the top ten. This specimen was PBMCs, mostly from graft donor cells, taken 360 days after TCRalphabeta/CD19-depleted stem cell transplant. The origin of the receptors is a boy under two years old who had a stem cell transplant for SCID, so the T cells may come from the graft donor. Each CDR3 is given with its conserved first and last residue. The D gene is left open where the match is weak. Size is stated for part of the rows, as once, few or many counts, or as a class when the clone is expanded.

>TRBV28|TRBD1|TRBJ2-7|-
CASSFRDRGFYEQYF
TGTGCCAGCAGTTTTAGAGACAGGGGATTCTACGAGCAGTACTTC
>TRBV7-4|TRBD1|TRBJ1-5|-
CASSLFTGAPLIGSNQPQHF
TGTGCCAGCAGCTTATTTACAGGGGCCCCATTGATAGGGAGCAATCAGCCCCAGCATTTT
>TRBV25-1|-|TRBJ1-1|-
CASSETRRAFF
TGTGCCAGCAGTGAGACGAGGAGGGCTTTCTTT
>TRBV30|-|TRBJ2-5|few
CAWSWGHFAKETQYF
TGTGCCTGGAGTTGGGGACACTTTGCGAAAGAGACCCAGTACTTC
>TRBV4-1|TRBD1|TRBJ2-7|-
CASSQEPGDRVGEQYF
TGCGCCAGCAGCCAAGAGCCGGGTGACAGGGTGGGCGAGCAGTACTTC
>TRBV6-1|-|TRBJ1-1|-
CASSKDGEGQSEAFF
TGTGCCAGCAGTAAGGACGGAGAGGGACAATCTGAAGCTTTCTTT
>TRBV7-2|-|TRBJ1-1|-
CASCRGTATTEAFF
TGTGCCAGCTGTCGGGGGACGGCGACGACTGAAGCTTTCTTT
>TRBV7-8|TRBD1|TRBJ2-2|-
CASSEDRGSTGELFF
TGTGCCAGCAGCGAGGACAGGGGAAGCACCGGGGAGCTGTTTTTT
>TRBV20-1|-|TRBJ2-5|-
CSALGPGETQYF
TGCAGTGCTCTTGGTCCGGGGGAGACCCAGTACTTC
>TRBV7-8|TRBD2|TRBJ2-5|once
CASRWGGTGTQYF
TGTGCCAGCAGATGGGGGGGGACCGGGACCCAGTACTTC
>TRBV20-1|-|TRBJ1-5|few
CSARNMGVSNQPQHF
TGCAGTGCTAGAAACATGGGGGTAAGCAATCAGCCCCAGCATTTT
>TRBV12-3/TRBV12-4|-|TRBJ1-2|-
CASSLAPGQLYGYTF
TGTGCCAGCAGTTTAGCGCCCGGACAGTTGTATGGCTACACCTTC